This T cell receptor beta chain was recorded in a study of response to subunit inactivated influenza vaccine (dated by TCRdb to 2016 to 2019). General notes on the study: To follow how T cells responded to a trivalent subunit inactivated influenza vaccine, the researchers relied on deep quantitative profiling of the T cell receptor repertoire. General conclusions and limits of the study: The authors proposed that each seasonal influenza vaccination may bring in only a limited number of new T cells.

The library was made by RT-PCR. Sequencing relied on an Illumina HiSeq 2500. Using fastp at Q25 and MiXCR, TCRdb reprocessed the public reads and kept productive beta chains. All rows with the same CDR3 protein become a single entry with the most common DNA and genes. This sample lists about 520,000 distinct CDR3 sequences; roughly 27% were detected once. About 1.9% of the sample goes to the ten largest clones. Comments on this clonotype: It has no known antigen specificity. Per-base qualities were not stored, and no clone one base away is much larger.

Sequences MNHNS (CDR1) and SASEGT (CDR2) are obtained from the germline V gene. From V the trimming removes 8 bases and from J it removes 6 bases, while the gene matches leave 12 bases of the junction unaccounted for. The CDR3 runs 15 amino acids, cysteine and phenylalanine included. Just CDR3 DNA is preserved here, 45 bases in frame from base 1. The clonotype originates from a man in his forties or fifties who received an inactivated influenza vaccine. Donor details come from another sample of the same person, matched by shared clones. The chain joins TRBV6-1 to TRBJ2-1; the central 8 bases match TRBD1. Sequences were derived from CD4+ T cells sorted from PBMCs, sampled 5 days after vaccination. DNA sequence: TGTGCCAGCCGGGGACCCGACAGGGGAGTCAATGAGCAGTTCTTC. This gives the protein CASRGPDRGVNEQFF.